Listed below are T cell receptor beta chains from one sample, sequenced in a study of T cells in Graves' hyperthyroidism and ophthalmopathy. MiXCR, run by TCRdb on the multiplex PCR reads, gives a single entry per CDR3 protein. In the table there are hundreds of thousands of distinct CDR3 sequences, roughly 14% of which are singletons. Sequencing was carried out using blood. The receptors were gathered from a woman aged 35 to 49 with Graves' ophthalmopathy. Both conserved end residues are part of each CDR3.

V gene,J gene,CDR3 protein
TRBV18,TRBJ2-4,CASSPMTGTGTKGIQYF
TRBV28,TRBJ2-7,CASSRAGQILYEQYF
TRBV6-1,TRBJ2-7,CASRQGQITYEQYF
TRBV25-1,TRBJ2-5,CASSELGGGRASDETQYF
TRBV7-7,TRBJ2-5,CASSSGLAKETQYF
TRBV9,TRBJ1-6,CASSVSGQAHSPLHF
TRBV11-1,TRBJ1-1,CASSSPRGTVGTEAFF
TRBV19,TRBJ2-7,CASSIKREYEQYF
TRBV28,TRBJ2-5,CASSRTGTSGRETQYF
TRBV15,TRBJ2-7,CATSRDDDGYEQYF
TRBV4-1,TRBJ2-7,CASSQDTRPSYEQYF
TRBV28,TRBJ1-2,CASSWTGSDHGYTF
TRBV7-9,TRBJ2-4,CASSLQGGADIQYF
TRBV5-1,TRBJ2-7,CASRWTSGQYEQYF
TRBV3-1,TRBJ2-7,CASSQQLAGEQYF
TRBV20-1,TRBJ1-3,CSAFGAPGNTIYF
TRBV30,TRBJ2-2,CAWSRGKGATGELFF
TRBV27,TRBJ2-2,CASSFMKGRLFF
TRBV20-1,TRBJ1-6,CSAPDPPPLHF
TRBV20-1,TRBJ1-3,CSAQQGAGGNTIYF
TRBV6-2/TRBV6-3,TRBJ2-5,CASSFPSGVNQETQYF
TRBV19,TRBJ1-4,CASSSGRGAHEKLFF
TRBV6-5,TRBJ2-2,CASSYSGTAAAGELFF
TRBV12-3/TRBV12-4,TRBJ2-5,CASARRGLRETQYF
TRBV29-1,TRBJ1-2,CSVASGVQGAGYTF
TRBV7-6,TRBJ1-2,CASSPWGGGGYGYTF
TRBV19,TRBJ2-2,CASSIADRAGTGELFF
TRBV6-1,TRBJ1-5,CASRVEYSNQPQHF